Following are 14 T cell receptor beta chains from one sample sequenced in a study of T cell repertoires in cytomegalovirus infection. MiXCR was run by TCRdb on the reads, yielding one entry per CDR3 protein. This table holds about 300,000 distinct CDR3 sequences, approximately 8.9% found once. The sample consisted of PBMCs. The receptor source for this set is a human donor in good health (CMV status not recorded). Some clones in this sample may be carry-over from other donors' samples.

This chain links TRBV3-1 with TRBJ1-2, with 9 bases aligning to TRBD1. The CDR3 covers 14 residues. J lost 2 bases, V lost 4 bases, and 2 bases had no gene match. The germline V gene has CDR1 LGHDT and CDR2 YNNKEL (reference sequence). In DNA form, the CDR3 reads TGTGCCAGCAGCCGACAGGGGGGAAACTATGGCTACACCTTC. Translated: CASSRQGGNYGYTF.

This clonotype was seen at least ten times. This rearrangement joins TRBV6-2 or TRBV6-3 to TRBJ2-7; no clear D. The CDR3 contains 17 residues. Trimming took 2 bases from V and 6 from J, leaving 23 bases between them. The V gene's germline CDR1 is MNHEY and CDR2 SVGEGT. The CDR3, as DNA: TGTGCCAGCAGTTACGCTACGTTACGACACCCAGGAGTCGAGCAGTACGTC. Translated: CASSYATLRHPGVEQYV.

The chain links TRBV3-1 to TRBJ2-2; 8 bases align to TRBD1. Germline trimming cut 4 bases from V and 1 base from J; bases unmatched to any gene: 8. Per germline, CDR1 LGHDT and CDR2 YNNKEL (reference sequence). This CDR3 region has 17 residues. This chain's CDR3 is CASSLNTGTGNTGELFF. As DNA, the CDR3 is TGTGCCAGCAGCCTTAACACCGGGACAGGGAACACCGGGGAGCTGTTTTTT.

This clonotype appeared many times. V gene TRBV5-4 combines with J gene TRBJ2-1; weak D call: TRBD1 (5 bases). Germline CDR1 and CDR2: SGHNT and YYREEE (reference sequence). There are 13 residues in the CDR3. V was cut by 4 bases and J by 6 bases, with 11 bases left in between. The chain's CDR3 is CASSVRVGNEQFF. CDR3 nucleotides: TGTGCCAGCAGCGTCAGGGTCGGCAATGAGCAGTTCTTC.

This clonotype was seen repeatedly, ten times or more. V is TRBV6-5 and J is TRBJ2-2, with 9 bases identical to TRBD2. The CDR3 contains 17 residues. Trimming at V came to 0 bases and at J to 6 bases, leaving 8 bases not matched to a gene. Germline V CDR1 and CDR2: MNHEY, SVGAGI. DNA of the CDR3: TGTGCCAGCAGTTACTCTTCGTTGCGGGGGGGCTCCGGGGAGCTGTTTTTT. Translated, it gives CASSYSSLRGGSGELFF.

This clonotype came up many times. The CDR3 region has the DNA TGTGCCAGCAGCTTGAGTGGAAACATTCAGTACTTC. As protein: CASSLSGNIQYF. The chain joins TRBV5-6 to TRBJ2-4; D is ambiguous. V shed 1 base and J shed 6 bases, with 5 bases lying between them. There are 12 residues in the CDR3. Germline-derived CDR1 and CDR2 are SGHDT and YYEEEE.

The sample holds many counts of this clonotype. This sequence joins TRBV6-5 and TRBJ2-5; D remains unclear. From germline, CDR1 is MNHEY and CDR2 SVGAGI. V was pared by 2 bases and J by 1 base, with 5 bases between. The CDR3 sequence is 13 residues long. CDR3 sequence (DNA): TGTGCCAGCAGTTACGGGCCCCAAGAGACCCAGTACTTC. Protein product: CASSYGPQETQYF.

The table lists this clonotype with many counts. The rearrangement links TRBV19 to TRBJ2-4; D might be TRBD2 (5 bases). V shed 3 bases and J shed 0 bases, with 12 bases lying between them. The CDR3 extends over 16 amino acids. CDR1 and CDR2 from the germline V gene are LNHDA and SQIVND (reference sequence). The CDR3 DNA sequence: TGTGCCAGTAGTATCTTGACCGGAGGAGCCAAAAACATTCAGTACTTC. Translating gives CASSILTGGAKNIQYF.

The table lists this clonotype with many counts. The chain couples TRBV20-1 to TRBJ2-7; TRBD1 matches 8 bases. V was clipped by 5 bases and J by 4 bases; unmatched bases: 4. Germline lookup yields CDR1 DFQATT and CDR2 SNEGSKA (reference sequence). This CDR3 has 12 amino acids. The chain's CDR3 is CSAGQGIYEQYF. The CDR3 DNA reads TGCAGTGCTGGACAGGGTATATACGAGCAGTACTTC.

This clonotype was detected many times. V gene TRBV11-3 combines with J gene TRBJ2-5, with 13 positions matching TRBD2. The germline V gene encodes CDR1 SGHNT and CDR2 YENEEA. V shed 2 bases and J 1 base; nucleotides not matched to a gene: 10. The CDR3 sequence is 19 residues long. The CDR3 region is CASSLNRLAGGHLQETQYF. DNA for the CDR3: TGTGCCAGCAGCTTAAATCGACTAGCGGGGGGCCACCTCCAAGAGACCCAGTACTTC.

On this clonotype itself: This may arise from a read error, as a much more abundant clone is one base away. The rearrangement uses TRBV4-1 and TRBJ1-2; D uncertain. V gave up 4 bases and J gave up 1 base, with 16 bases separating them. The CDR3 is made up of 16 amino acids. Germline CDR1 is MGHRA and CDR2 is YSYEKL. DNA of the CDR3: TGCGCCAGCAGCCCACCCACACGGACGCTTAACTATGGCTACACCTTC. It yields the protein CASSPPTRTLNYGYTF.

There are many counts of this clonotype. The chain recombines TRBV7-2 with TRBJ1-4; D call uncertain. The length of the CDR3 is 13 residues. The V and J ends lost 2 bases and 7 bases respectively, with 8 bases between them. Germline loops: CDR1 SGHTA, CDR2 FQGNSA. This chain's CDR3 is CASSLSGVEKLFF. CDR3 coding DNA: TGTGCCAGCAGCTTAAGTGGAGTTGAAAAACTGTTTTTT.

This clonotype was detected many times. The chain couples TRBV5-1 to TRBJ2-2; D perhaps matches TRBD1 (6 bases). Germline assignment: CDR1 SGHRS and CDR2 YFSETQ. V shed 5 bases and J shed 5 bases, with 10 bases lying between them. The CDR3 sequence is 13 residues long. CDR3 coding DNA: TGCGCCAGCAGTACTCAGGGGACCGGGGAGCTGTTTTTT. Translation gives CASSTQGTGELFF.

This clonotype was seen only a few times. This chain uses TRBV28 with TRBJ2-1; D may be TRBD1 or TRBD2 (7 bases each). From germline, CDR1 is MDHEN and CDR2 SYDVKM. The V end was cut by 7 bases, the J end by 3 bases, with 19 bases between. This CDR3 comprises 16 residues. CDR3 residues: CASTGQGGAYYNEQFF. CDR3 DNA: TGTGCCAGCACCGGGCAGGGGGGGGCCTACTACAATGAGCAGTTCTTC.